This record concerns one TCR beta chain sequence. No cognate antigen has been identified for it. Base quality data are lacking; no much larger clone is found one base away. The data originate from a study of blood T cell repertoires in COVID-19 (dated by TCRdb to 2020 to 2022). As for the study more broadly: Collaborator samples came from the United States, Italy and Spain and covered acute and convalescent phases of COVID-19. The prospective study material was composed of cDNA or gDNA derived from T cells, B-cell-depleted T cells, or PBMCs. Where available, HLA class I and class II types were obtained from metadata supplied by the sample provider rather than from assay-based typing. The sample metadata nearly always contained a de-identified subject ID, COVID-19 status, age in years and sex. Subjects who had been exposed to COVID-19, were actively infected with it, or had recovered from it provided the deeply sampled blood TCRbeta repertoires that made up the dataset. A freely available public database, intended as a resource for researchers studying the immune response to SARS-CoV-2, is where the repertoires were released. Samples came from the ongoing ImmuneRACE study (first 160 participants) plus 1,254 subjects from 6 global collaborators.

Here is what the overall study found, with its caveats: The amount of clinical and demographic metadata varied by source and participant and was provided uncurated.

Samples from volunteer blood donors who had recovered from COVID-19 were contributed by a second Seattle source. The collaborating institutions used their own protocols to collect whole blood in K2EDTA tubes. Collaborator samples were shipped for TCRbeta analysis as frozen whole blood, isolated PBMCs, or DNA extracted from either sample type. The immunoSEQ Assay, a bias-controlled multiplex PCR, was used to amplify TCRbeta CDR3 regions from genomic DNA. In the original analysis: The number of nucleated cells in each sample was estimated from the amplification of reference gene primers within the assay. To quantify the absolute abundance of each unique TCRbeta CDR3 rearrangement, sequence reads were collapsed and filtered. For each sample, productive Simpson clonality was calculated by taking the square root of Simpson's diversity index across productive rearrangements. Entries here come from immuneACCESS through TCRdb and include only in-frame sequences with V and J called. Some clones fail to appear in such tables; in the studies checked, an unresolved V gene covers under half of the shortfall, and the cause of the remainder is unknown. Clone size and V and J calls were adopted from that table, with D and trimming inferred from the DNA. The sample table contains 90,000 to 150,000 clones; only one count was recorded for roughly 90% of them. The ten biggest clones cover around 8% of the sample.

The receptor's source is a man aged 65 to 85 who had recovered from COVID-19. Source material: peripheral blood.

The CDR3 protein sequence reads: CASRGQTNTGELFF. The bases are TGCGCCAGCAGAGGACAGACGAACACCGGGGAGCTGTTTTTT. The chain links TRBV10-1 with TRBJ2-2; the D gene is possibly TRBD1, with 6 bases matching. The germline V gene (reference sequence) yields WNHNN for CDR1 and SYGVQD for CDR2. V is reduced by 6 bases and J by 0 bases, leaving a spacing of 8 bases between them. The CDR3 sequence holds 14 residues, the cysteine and phenylalanine included. The entry retains the CDR3 DNA only, 42 bases that are in frame from base 1.